This TCR beta chain was profiled in a study of PD-L1 blockade in urothelial cancer listed by TCRdb under 2017. In terms of the full investigation: Every patient began therapy in about 2014 and was given atezolizumab 1,200 mg intravenously every 3 weeks. About 90% of the roughly 29 patients were males with bladder-origin urothelial cancer, and 18 of 29 reported a prior smoking history. An ECOG performance status of 0 or 1 was recorded for the patients, and 0 to 3 prior chemotherapy regimens had been received by the patients. Blood samples were analyzed at 3 weeks after treatment start (second dose) and at 6 weeks after treatment start. Blood samples gave a median of around 140,000 T cells and approximately 81,000 unique TCRs, with a median clonality of 0.080. An exploratory multi-omic analysis was conducted of the somatic, immune and clinical correlates of response to PD-L1 blockade with atezolizumab in urothelial cancer. Pretreatment tumor samples, along with matched peripheral blood collected serially before and after atezolizumab treatment, underwent TCR sequencing. Durable clinical benefit meant progression-free survival longer than 6 months, and TCR features were also tested against progression-free and overall survival. Whole exome sequencing and RNA sequencing of pretreatment tumors were performed alongside TCR sequencing in the same patients. Under 10 patients achieved durable clinical benefit and some 20 did not. Over 28 patients had pretreatment blood TCR-seq, about 24 had at least one posttreatment blood collection, and about 24 had tumor TCR-seq. Broad study findings and their caveats: Improved progression-free and overall survival was found to be associated with pretreatment peripheral blood TCR clonality below the median. Small sample size (n ≈ 29) and many exploratory analyses mean the results are intended to be hypothesis-generating. Among patients with durable benefit, tumor-associated TCR clones showed greater expansion in peripheral blood 3 weeks after treatment started (n ≈ 20, p = 0.022).

In the case of this clone: Its specific antigen is unknown. Base qualities are not at hand, and no much larger clone is one base apart.

Read against the paper, the sample's time point label means: pretreatment peripheral blood. A cohort of more than 25 patients with locally advanced or metastatic urothelial carcinoma, treated at Memorial Sloan Kettering on a trial protocol, was included. Peripheral blood mononuclear cells were collected from each patient pretreatment and during treatment, giving between 1 and 8 total time points per patient. The Qiagen DNeasy Blood extraction kit was used to purify genomic DNA from total PBMCs and from tumor samples. PBMCs were collected pretreatment and during treatment, and were isolated and stored as previously described. Synthetic TCR analog templates were spiked into each PCR to estimate absolute template abundance from read counts. TCRbeta CDR3 regions were amplified from genomic DNA with bias-controlled V and J gene primers using the immunoSEQ assay. Rearranged TCRbeta segments were sequenced at approximately 20X coverage. Turning to the authors' computational methods: Sequencing errors were corrected by clustering, and CDR3s were annotated against IMGT so that V, D and J genes could be assigned. Only productive TCRbeta rearrangements were used in downstream analyses, excluding out-of-frame or stop-codon sequences. Clonality was calculated as one minus the Shannon entropy normalized by the log of the number of unique productive sequences. Clones differing between time points or between blood and tumor were identified by Fisher's exact test with Benjamini-Hochberg correction at adjusted p below 0.01. TCRdb retrieved this table from immuneACCESS and kept in-frame rearrangements only. Not all clones are present; in checked studies, unresolved V genes account for under half, and no reason is known for the remainder. V and J calls and clone size come straight from that table; D and trimming were deduced from the DNA. The sample table contains 55,000 to 80,000 clones; only one count was recorded for around 88% of them. The ten largest clones capture 15% of the sample.

Trimming at the junction amounts to 0 bases on V and 3 bases on J, and the germline ends lie 11 bases apart. From the germline V gene (reference sequence), CDR1 is LNHNV and CDR2 is YYDKDF. There are 15 amino acids in the CDR3, from cysteine to phenylalanine inclusive. Of the read, only the CDR3 DNA is kept; its 45 bases are in frame from base 1. The sequence was collected from a man aged 55 to 69 with urothelial cancer. The V gene is TRBV15 and the J gene is TRBJ1-2; the D gene is perhaps TRBD1, on 6 matching bases. The sequenced sample was PBMCs, obtained around atezolizumab (anti-PD-L1) treatment. The CDR3 protein is CATSRDRQVHYGYTF. The nucleotide sequence reads TGTGCCACCAGCAGAGATCGACAGGTACACTATGGCTACACCTTC.